This T cell receptor beta chain was captured by sequencing in a study of T-cell reconstitution after alpha-beta-depleted transplantation in children. This CDR3 is 14 amino acids long. V shed 3 bases and J shed 3 bases, with 12 bases lying between them. Germline V gene data show CDR1 as MGHRA and CDR2 as YSYEKL. Researchers prepared the TCRbeta library using unique molecular identifiers, the study reports. TCRdb analysed the PCR reads with MiXCR anew, one entry per CDR3 protein. The sample holds about 830,000 distinct CDR3 sequences, 16% seen once. About this clonotype: Its antigen is still unknown.

General study findings and limits: Day-60 TCRbeta diversity that was high in some patients was derived from surviving recipient T cells and thymic progenitors. Diversity and T-cell counts at one year after transplant derived mostly from new T cells. Expanded clones from the graft, numbering several hundred, reportedly supplied alpha-beta T cells about two months after transplant.

The sequence was collected from a male patient aged 10 to 17 who had a stem cell transplant for acute lymphoblastic leukemia, so the T cells may come from the graft donor. This specimen was PBMCs, mostly from graft donor cells, taken 360 days after TCRalphabeta/CD19-depleted stem cell transplant. The chain uses TRBV4-1 and TRBJ2-7; tentative D call: TRBD1 (7 bases). The CDR3 protein is CASSHGRQGYEQYF. The CDR3 coding sequence is TGCGCCAGCAGCCACGGGAGACAGGGCTACGAGCAGTACTTC.